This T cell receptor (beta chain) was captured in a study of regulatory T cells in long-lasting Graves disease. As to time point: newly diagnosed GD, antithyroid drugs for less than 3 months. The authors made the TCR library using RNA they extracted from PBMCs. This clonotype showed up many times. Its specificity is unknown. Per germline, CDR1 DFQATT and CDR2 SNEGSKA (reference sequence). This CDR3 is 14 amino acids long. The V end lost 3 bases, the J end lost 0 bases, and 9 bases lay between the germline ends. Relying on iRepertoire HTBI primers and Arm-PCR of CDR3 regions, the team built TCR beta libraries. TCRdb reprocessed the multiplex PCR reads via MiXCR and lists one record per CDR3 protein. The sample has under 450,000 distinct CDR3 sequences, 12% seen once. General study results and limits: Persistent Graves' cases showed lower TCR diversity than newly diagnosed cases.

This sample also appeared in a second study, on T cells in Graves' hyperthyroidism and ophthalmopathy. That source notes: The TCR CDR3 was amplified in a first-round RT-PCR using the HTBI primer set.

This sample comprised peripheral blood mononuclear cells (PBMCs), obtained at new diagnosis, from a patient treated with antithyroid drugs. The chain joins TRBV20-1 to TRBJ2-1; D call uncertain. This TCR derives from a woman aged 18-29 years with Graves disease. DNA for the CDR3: TGCAGTGCTAGGCGGCAAAGCTCCTACAATGAGCAGTTCTTC. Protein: CSARRQSSYNEQFF.